Below, 21 T cell receptor beta chains from the same sample are listed, as sequenced in a study of T cell responses to AZD1222 COVID-19 vaccine. Only in-frame clones appear in the TCRdb table, and some are missing; sequencing was by immunoSEQ multiplex PCR. The table includes about 140,000 clones, more than 80% detected once. This sample comprised peripheral blood, obtained on day 0 of AZD1222 vaccination. These receptors came from an adult in good health.

The chain employs TRBV5-6 and TRBJ2-1, with TRBD1 matching over 7 bases. Germline CDR1 SGHDT, CDR2 YYEEEE. The CDR3 totals 16 residues. V was pared by 2 bases and J by 0 bases, with 5 bases of the junction left unmatched. DNA for the CDR3: TGTGCCAGCAGCTTAATAGGGGGCGCCTCCTACAATGAGCAGTTCTTC. This translates into CASSLIGGASYNEQFF.

This clone was picked up a small number of times. The CDR3: CASSFGTIGYEQYF. The CDR3 DNA follows: TGTGCCAGCAGCTTTGGGACTATCGGCTACGAGCAGTACTTC. The chain recombines TRBV5-6 with TRBJ2-7; 7 positions agree with TRBD2. CDR1 is SGHDT and CDR2 is YYEEEE in the germline V gene. With 2 bases clipped from V and 3 bases from J, the junction kept 5 bases outside the gene matches. The CDR3 contains 14 residues.

This chain links TRBV6-6 with TRBJ2-6; D perhaps matches TRBD1 (7 bases). This CDR3 comprises 16 residues. Per germline, CDR1 MNHNY and CDR2 SVGAGI (reference sequence). Between the trimmed V and J ends, which lost 5 bases and 0 bases, there was a span of 11 bases. The CDR3 protein is CASSRQGGSGANVLTF. Written as DNA, the CDR3 is TGTGCCAGCAGTCGACAGGGAGGCTCTGGGGCCAACGTCCTGACTTTC.

The chain's CDR3 is CSVAISGLSTDTQYF. The CDR3 coding sequence is TGCAGCGTCGCAATCTCGGGGCTATCCACAGATACGCAGTATTTT. The chain recombines TRBV29-1 with TRBJ2-3; either TRBD1 or TRBD2 may fit D (5 bases each). The V end lost 6 bases, the J end lost 2 bases, and 18 bases lay between the germline ends. This CDR3 contains 15 residues. In germline, CDR1 is SQVTM, CDR2 ANQGSEA.

The genes are TRBV7-2 and TRBJ2-7; TRBD1 aligns across 8 bases. The CDR3 is 14 residues long. V gave up 3 bases and J gave up 7 bases; unmatched junction bases: 8. The germline gives CDR1 SGHTA, CDR2 FQGNSA. CDR3 amino acids: CASSFGDRSREQYF. The CDR3 DNA reads as TGTGCCAGCAGCTTTGGGGACAGGTCCAGGGAGCAGTACTTC.

The chain links TRBV7-8 to TRBJ1-1; the D gene is possibly TRBD1 (5 bases). The CDR3 length is 15 residues. V dropped 5 bases and J dropped 0 bases, with 13 bases sitting between them. Germline V lookup: CDR1 SGHVS, CDR2 FQNEAQ. CDR3 amino acids: CASSPRQTMNTEAFF. The CDR3 DNA follows: TGTGCCAGCAGCCCCCGACAGACTATGAACACTGAAGCTTTCTTT. The full variable domain, in which reference TRBV7-8 and TRBJ1-1 provide the parts outside the CDR3, is GAGVSQSPRYKVAKRGQDVALRCDPISGHVSLFWYQQALGQGPEFLTYFQNEAQLDKSGLPSDRFFAERPEGSVSTLKIQRTQQEDSAVYLCASSPRQTMNTEAFFGQGTRLTVV.

The rearrangement uses TRBV18 and TRBJ2-2; D ambiguous. Between the trimmed V and J ends, which lost 3 bases and 3 bases, there was a span of 8 bases. Germline CDR1 reads KGHSH; CDR2 reads LQKENI. The CDR3 runs to 14 residues. Here the CDR3 DNA reads TGTGCCAGCTCACCGAAGGGTTACACCGGGGAGCTGTTTTTT. Protein: CASSPKGYTGELFF.

The chain carries TRBV19 and TRBJ2-7, with a tentative D call TRBD2 (6 bases). This CDR3 region has 15 residues. Germline V gives CDR1 LNHDA, CDR2 SQIVND (reference sequence). V lost 3 bases and J 0 bases, leaving 12 bases between the germline ends. CDR3 DNA: TGTGCCAGTAGTATCCGTAGCGGCATCTCCTACGAGCAGTACTTC. Translated: CASSIRSGISYEQYF.

The chain carries TRBV9 and TRBJ2-6; no clear D. The V and J ends lost 4 bases and 0 bases respectively, with 14 bases between them. The CDR3 loop spans 17 amino acids. Looked up from germline, CDR1 is SGDLS and CDR2 is YYNGEE. Here the CDR3 reads CASSRASGSSGANVLTF. The CDR3 region has the DNA TGTGCCAGCAGCCGAGCAAGTGGGTCCTCTGGGGCCAACGTCCTGACTTTC.

The chain links TRBV27 to TRBJ1-5, with D hard to call. The CDR3 extends over 15 amino acids. From germline, CDR1 is MNHEY and CDR2 SMNVEV (reference sequence). The V end lost 2 bases, the J end lost 3 bases, and 11 bases lay between the germline ends. CDR3 nucleotide sequence: TGTGCCAGCAGTTTAAGGTCGGCCTCCAATCAGCCCCAGCATTTT. This translates into CASSLRSASNQPQHF.

The sample holds one count of this clone. Different DNA sequences within this sample yield the same CDR3. The chain recombines TRBV18 with TRBJ2-5; unclear D gene. Looked up from germline, CDR1 is KGHSH and CDR2 is LQKENI. Trimming took 4 bases from V and 2 from J, leaving 5 bases between them. This CDR3 is built from 12 residues. CDR3 residues: CASSLYQETQYF. Written as DNA, the CDR3 is TGTGCCAGCTCACTCTATCAAGAGACCCAGTACTTC. The full variable domain, completed using reference TRBV18 and TRBJ2-5, is NAGVMQNPRHLVRRRGQEARLRCSPMKGHSHVYWYRQLPEEGLKFMVYLQKENIIDESGMPKERFSAEFPKEGPSILRIQQVVRGDSAAYFCASSLYQETQYFGPGTRLLVL.

This chain joins TRBV7-2 and TRBJ2-3; weak D call: TRBD2 (5 bases). Germline loops: CDR1 SGHTA, CDR2 FQGNSA. Trimming shortened V by 5 bases and J by 0 bases, and 12 bases separated the two germline ends. The CDR3 loop spans 15 amino acids. The CDR3 spells CASSLEWESTDTQYF. The CDR3 DNA follows: TGTGCCAGCAGCCTTGAATGGGAGAGCACAGATACGCAGTATTTT.

Only one count was recorded for this clone. This rearrangement joins TRBV5-1 to TRBJ2-2; possibly TRBD2 for D (6 bases). CDR3 size: 14 residues. V was pared by 4 bases and J by 6 bases, with 13 bases between. Germline CDR1 SGHRS, CDR2 YFSETQ. This CDR3 reads CASSGLGGAGELFF. The CDR3 DNA sequence: TGCGCCAGCAGCGGACTTGGCGGGGCCGGGGAGCTGTTTTTT. Supplemented by reference TRBV5-1 and TRBJ2-2, the full variable domain reads KAGVTQTPRYLIKTRGQQVTLSCSPISGHRSVSWYQQTPGQGLQFLFEYFSETQRNKGNFPGRFSGRQFSNSRSEMNVSTLELGDSALYLCASSGLGGAGELFFGEGSRLTVL.

The rearrangement uses TRBV2 and TRBJ2-1, with 8 bases lining up with TRBD2. Per the germline V gene, CDR1 is SNHLY and CDR2 is FYNNEI. Trimming at V came to 5 bases and at J to 10 bases, leaving 10 bases not matched to a gene. The CDR3 extends over 14 amino acids. Here the CDR3 reads CASSSLRGGTEQFF. CDR3 nucleotide sequence: TGTGCCAGCAGTAGCCTCCGGGGGGGGACGGAGCAGTTCTTC.

The chain employs TRBV28 and TRBJ2-7; D is unclear. CDR3 size: 12 residues. Germline values: CDR1 MDHEN, CDR2 SYDVKM. Between the trimmed V and J ends, which lost 5 bases and 9 bases, there was a span of 14 bases. The CDR3 bases are TGTGCCAGCAGTCGGGTGGGCCTAACGCAGTACTTC. Encoded protein: CASSRVGLTQYF.

The gene calls are TRBV27 and TRBJ2-7; 7 positions agree with TRBD2. This CDR3 region has 17 residues. The V and J ends lost 5 bases and 3 bases, in that order; junction bases with no gene match: 16. Per germline, CDR1 MNHEY and CDR2 SMNVEV (reference sequence). The CDR3: CASSPINLAGVLYEQYF. CDR3 nucleotide sequence: TGTGCCAGCAGTCCGATAAATTTGGCGGGGGTGCTCTACGAGCAGTACTTC.

The chain links TRBV3-1 (or the pseudogene TRBV3-2) to TRBJ2-5; 8 bases line up with TRBD2. The ends lost 1 base at V and 0 bases at J; junction bases unmatched: 10. This CDR3 is built from 18 residues. Germline V lookup: CDR1 LGHDT, CDR2 YNNKEL (reference sequence). CDR3 region: CASSQVFGPSGYQETQYF. The CDR3 bases are TGTGCCAGCAGCCAAGTTTTTGGTCCTAGCGGGTACCAAGAGACCCAGTACTTC.

The chain uses TRBV6-5 and TRBJ2-3; no definite D call. The CDR3 loop spans 14 amino acids. CDR1 MNHEY and CDR2 SVGAGI come from the germline V gene. Trimming removed 6 bases from V and 3 bases from J, with 13 bases in between. The CDR3 is CASSRTLATDTQYF. The CDR3 region has the DNA TGTGCCAGCAGCCGGACCCTGGCAACAGATACGCAGTATTTT.

The chain employs TRBV2 and TRBJ1-3, with 11 bases lining up with TRBD1. Germline CDR1 SNHLY, CDR2 FYNNEI. CDR3 size: 15 residues. J lost 7 bases, V lost 7 bases, and 9 bases had no gene match. CDR3 nucleotide sequence: TGTGCCAGCACCGGAGGGACAGGGGGGAGTAACACCATATATTTT. Translating it yields CASTGGTGGSNTIYF.

This clone was detected only once. The rearrangement joins TRBV7-2 to TRBJ1-2; 8 bases align to TRBD1. Germline trimming cut 7 bases from V and 2 bases from J; bases unmatched to any gene: 6. The V gene's germline CDR1 is SGHTA and CDR2 FQGNSA. The CDR3 has 14 amino acids. CDR3 bases: TGTGCCAGCAACCGGGACAGGACAAACTATGGCTACACCTTC. Translating gives CASNRDRTNYGYTF.

The rearrangement joins TRBV7-2 to TRBJ1-1; the match to TRBD1 covers 7 bases. This CDR3 spans 14 amino acids. Per the germline V gene, CDR1 is SGHTA and CDR2 is FQGNSA. The V and J ends lost 4 bases and 11 bases, in that order; junction bases with no gene match: 13. The CDR3 coding sequence is TGTGCCAGCAGCTCATCGGGACAGCCGCGCGGGGCTTTCTTT. This codes for CASSSSGQPRGAFF.